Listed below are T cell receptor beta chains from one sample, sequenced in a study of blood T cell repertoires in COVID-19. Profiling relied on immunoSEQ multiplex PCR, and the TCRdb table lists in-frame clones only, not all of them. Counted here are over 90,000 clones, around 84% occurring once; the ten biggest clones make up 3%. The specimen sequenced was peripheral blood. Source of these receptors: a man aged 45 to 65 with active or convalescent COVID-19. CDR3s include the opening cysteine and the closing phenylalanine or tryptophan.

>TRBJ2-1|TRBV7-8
CASSLVSGEQFF
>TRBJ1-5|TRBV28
CASSSGAGEQPQHF
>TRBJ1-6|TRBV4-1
CASSQVHGQAGSPLHF
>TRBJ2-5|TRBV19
CASSMSGGQETQYF
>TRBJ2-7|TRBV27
CASSSHGQGTDYEQYF
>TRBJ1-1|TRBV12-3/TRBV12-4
CASSLNSGAEAFF
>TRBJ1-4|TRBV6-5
CASRRQGTNEKLFF
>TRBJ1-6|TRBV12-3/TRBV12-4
CASSDSGNSPLHF
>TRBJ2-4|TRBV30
CAWGEQGAGNIQYF
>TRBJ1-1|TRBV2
CASSEGVAGDRGEAFF
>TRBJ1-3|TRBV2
CASNPQGSSGNTIYF
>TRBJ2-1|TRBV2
CASSKYGTGIENEQFF
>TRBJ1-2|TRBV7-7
CASRPDRVGGYTF
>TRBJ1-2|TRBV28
CASSPTGETYGYTF
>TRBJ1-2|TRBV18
CASKGALEGYTF
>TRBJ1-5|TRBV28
CASRQGPSWQPQHF
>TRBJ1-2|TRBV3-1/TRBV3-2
CASSREQGVGGYTF
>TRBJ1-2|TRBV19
CASTDLTGTNYGYTF
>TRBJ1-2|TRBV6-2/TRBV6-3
CASSTRTGAWGYTF
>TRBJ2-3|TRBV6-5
CASSYDGADTQYF
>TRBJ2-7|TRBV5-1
CASSSTGGYLEQYF
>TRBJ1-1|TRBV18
CASSQQGVTEAFF
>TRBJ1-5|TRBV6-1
CASSGAGGVGNQPQHF
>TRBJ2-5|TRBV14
CASSPQGRGETQYF
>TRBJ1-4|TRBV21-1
CASSSGTDNEKLFF
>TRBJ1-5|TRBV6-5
CASSPEGSQHF
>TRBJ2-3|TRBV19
CASRLTAVSTDTQYF
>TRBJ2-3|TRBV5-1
CASSFTSGKTDTQYF
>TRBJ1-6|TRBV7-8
CASSTKNPGWEASLGSPLHF
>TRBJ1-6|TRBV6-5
CASRRGQRDSPLHF
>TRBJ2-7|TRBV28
CASSLFAGESYEQYF
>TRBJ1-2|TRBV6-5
CAITKSGFGGYTF
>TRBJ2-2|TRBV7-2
CASSLWDTTGELFF
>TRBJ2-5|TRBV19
CASSGTGLRETQYF
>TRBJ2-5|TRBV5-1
CASSLRTSGGETQYF
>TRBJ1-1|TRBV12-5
CASGLQMNTEAFF
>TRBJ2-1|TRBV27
CASSLSWLAGANEQFF
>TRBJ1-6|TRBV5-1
CASSRDRGYSPLHF
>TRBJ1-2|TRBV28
CASTPSDRVYGYTF
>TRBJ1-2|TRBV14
CASSPRQGDGYTF
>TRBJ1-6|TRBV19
CASSGKGGYNSPLHF
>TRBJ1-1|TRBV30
CAWSVEGNTEAFF
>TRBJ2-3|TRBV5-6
CASSASSGGQYF
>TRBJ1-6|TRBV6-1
CASTLGQGGDSPLHF
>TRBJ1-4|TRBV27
CASSLQGGEKLFF
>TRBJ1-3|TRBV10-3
CAISESTQPIYF
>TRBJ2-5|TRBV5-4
CASSLAPGETQYF
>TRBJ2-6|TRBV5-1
CASTSGPSGANVLTF